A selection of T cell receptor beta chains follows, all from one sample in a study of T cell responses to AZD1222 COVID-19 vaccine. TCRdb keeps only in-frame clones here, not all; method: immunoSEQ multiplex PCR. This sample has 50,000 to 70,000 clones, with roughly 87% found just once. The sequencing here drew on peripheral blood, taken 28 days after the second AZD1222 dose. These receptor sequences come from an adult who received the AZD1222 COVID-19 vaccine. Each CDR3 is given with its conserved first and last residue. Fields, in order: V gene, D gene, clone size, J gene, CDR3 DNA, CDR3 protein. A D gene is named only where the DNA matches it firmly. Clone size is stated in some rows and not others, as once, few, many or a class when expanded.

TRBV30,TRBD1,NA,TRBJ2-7,TGTGCCTGGAGAGGGGGCGGGTACGAGCAGTACTTC,CAWRGGGYEQYF
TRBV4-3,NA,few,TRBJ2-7,TGCGCCAGCAGCCAAGGGGTTGTAGCCTTCTACGAGCAGTACTTC,CASSQGVVAFYEQYF
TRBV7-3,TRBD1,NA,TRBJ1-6,TGTGCCAGCAGCCGGACAGGTTATAATTCACCCCTCCACTTT,CASSRTGYNSPLHF
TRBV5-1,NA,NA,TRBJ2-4,TGCGCCAGCAGCTCGGTAGCAGCAGGCTACCAGCTAGCCAAAAACATTCAGTACTTC,CASSSVAAGYQLAKNIQYF
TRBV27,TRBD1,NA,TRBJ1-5,TGTGCCAGCAGTTTAAGGGACAGGGTTCAGCCCCAGCATTTT,CASSLRDRVQPQHF
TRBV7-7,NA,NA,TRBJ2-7,TGTGCTAGCAGCTTTTCCCCAGAACGCGAGCAGTACTTC,CASSFSPEREQYF
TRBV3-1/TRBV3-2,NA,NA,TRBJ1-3,TGTGCCAGCAGCCTAAGTGGGGGTTACTCTGGAAACACCATATATTTT,CASSLSGGYSGNTIYF
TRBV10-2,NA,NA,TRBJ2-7,TGCGCCAGCAGTGCTGGCTCCTACGAGCAGTACTTC,CASSAGSYEQYF
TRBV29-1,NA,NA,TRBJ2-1,TGCAGCTCACCCGGGGGAAGCTCCTACAATGAGCAGTTCTTC,CSSPGGSSYNEQFF
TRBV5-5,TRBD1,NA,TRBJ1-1,TGTGCCAGCAGTCCAACACCGGGACAGGAAGCTTTCTTT,CASSPTPGQEAFF
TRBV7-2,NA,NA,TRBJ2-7,TGTGCCAGCAGCTTAGATAGCGTTCCCTACGAGCAGTACTTC,CASSLDSVPYEQYF
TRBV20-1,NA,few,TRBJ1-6,TGCAGTGCTAGTGACAAGAAGTCCTTCTCCTATAATTCACCCCTCCACTTT,CSASDKKSFSYNSPLHF
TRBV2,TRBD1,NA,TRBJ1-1,TGTGCCAGGCTAAAGGGGGACAGGAACACTGAAGCTTTCTTT,CARLKGDRNTEAFF
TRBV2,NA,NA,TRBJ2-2,TGTGCCAGCAGTGGTCAGGGGGGCACCGGGGAGCTGTTTTTT,CASSGQGGTGELFF
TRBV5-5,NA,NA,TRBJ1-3,TGTGCCAGCAGCTTGGAAGACCTCCGGGGTCCCTCTGGAAACACCATATATTTT,CASSLEDLRGPSGNTIYF
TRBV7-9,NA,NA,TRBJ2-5,TGTGCCAGCAGCCCCCCAGGGAACCAAGAGACCCAGTACTTC,CASSPPGNQETQYF
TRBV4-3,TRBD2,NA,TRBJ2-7,TGCGCCAGCAGCCAAGGGGTGGGAGGGCGTGAGCAGTACTTC,CASSQGVGGREQYF
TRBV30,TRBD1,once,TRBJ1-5,TGTGCCTGGAGTAGGGGACAGGGACTGAATCAGCCCCAGCATTTT,CAWSRGQGLNQPQHF
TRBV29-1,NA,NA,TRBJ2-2,TGCACCCTGAGGGGGGTGAACACCGGGGAGCTGTTTTTT,CTLRGVNTGELFF
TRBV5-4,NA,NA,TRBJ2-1,TGTGCCAGCAGCCCTGGTGGGGGAGTCCAGTACAATGAGCAGTTCTTC,CASSPGGGVQYNEQFF
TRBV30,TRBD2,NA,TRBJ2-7,TGTGCCTGGACCCCACGGCGGGGGGGAACCTACGAGCAGTACTTC,CAWTPRRGGTYEQYF
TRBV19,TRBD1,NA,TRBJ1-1,TGTGCCAGTAGCAGGGGGAGGGACACTGAAGCTTTCTTT,CASSRGRDTEAFF
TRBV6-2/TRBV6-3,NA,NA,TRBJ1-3,TGTGCCAGCAGACCTTTGCCGGGCAGGGAGGCGGCGGTTGGAAACACCATATATTTT,CASRPLPGREAAVGNTIYF
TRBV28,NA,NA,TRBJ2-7,TGTGCCAGCAGTTTATCATCTTGGGAGCAGTACTTC,CASSLSSWEQYF
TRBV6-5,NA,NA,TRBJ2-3,TGTGCCAGCCGCCCGACCGGGAGACTCGATGGGCAGTATTTT,CASRPTGRLDGQYF
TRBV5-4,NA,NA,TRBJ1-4,TGTGCCAGCAGACCCCAGTCTAATGAAAAACTGTTTTTT,CASRPQSNEKLFF
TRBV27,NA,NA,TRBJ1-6,TGTGCCAGCAGTAGTTGGGAATTTACCTATAATTCACCCCTCCACTTT,CASSSWEFTYNSPLHF
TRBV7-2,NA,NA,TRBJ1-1,TGTGCCAGCAGCTTATTCTTGGGGGGAACCACTGAAGCTTTCTTT,CASSLFLGGTTEAFF
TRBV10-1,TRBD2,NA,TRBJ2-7,TGCGCCACCAGTAGCGGGGGGAATTACGAGCAGTACTTC,CATSSGGNYEQYF
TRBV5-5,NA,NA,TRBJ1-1,TGTGCCAGCAGCTTTGTGAACACTGAAGCTTTCTTT,CASSFVNTEAFF
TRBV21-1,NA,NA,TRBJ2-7,TGTGCCAGCAGCAAAGAGGGAAACAGGGGACTCAGGTACGAGCAGTACTTC,CASSKEGNRGLRYEQYF
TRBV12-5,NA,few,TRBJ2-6,TGTGCTAGTGGTTTTTGGGGGGCTGGGGCCAACGTCCTGACTTTC,CASGFWGAGANVLTF
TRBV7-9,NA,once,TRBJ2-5,TGTGCCAGCACCCCGGCAGAGACCCAGTACTTC,CASTPAETQYF
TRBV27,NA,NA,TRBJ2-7,TGTGCCAGCAGTTTTGGTGCGTCGGGCCCCAGAGGCTACGAGCAGTACTTC,CASSFGASGPRGYEQYF
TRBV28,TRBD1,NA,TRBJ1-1,TGTGCCAGCAGTTCCCACGGGACAGGGAACACTGAAGCTTTCTTT,CASSSHGTGNTEAFF
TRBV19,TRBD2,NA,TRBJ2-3,TGTGCCAGTAGCCCAGTAGCGGGAGGCACAGATACGCAGTATTTT,CASSPVAGGTDTQYF
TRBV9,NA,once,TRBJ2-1,TGTGCCAGCAGCGTAGTTTCGGGACGGAGTGGCGATGAGCAGTTCTTC,CASSVVSGRSGDEQFF
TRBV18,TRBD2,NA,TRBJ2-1,TGTGCCAGCTCACCAATAGCGGGAGTCGAAAATGAGCAGTTCTTC,CASSPIAGVENEQFF
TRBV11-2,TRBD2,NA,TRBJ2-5,TGTGCCAGCAGCCCTAAGACTAGCGGGGGGCGGGAGACCCAGTACTTC,CASSPKTSGGRETQYF
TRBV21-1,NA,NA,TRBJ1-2,TGTGCCAGCAGCAAAGGGGCAGACAACTATGGCTACACCTTC,CASSKGADNYGYTF
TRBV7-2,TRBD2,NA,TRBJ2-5,TGTGCCAGCAGCTCAAGGCCCCTAGCGGGAGGGGTCGAGACCCAGTACTTC,CASSSRPLAGGVETQYF
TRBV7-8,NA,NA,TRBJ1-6,TGTGCCAGCTGTAGACGGGACGTGAATTCACCCCTCCACTTT,CASCRRDVNSPLHF
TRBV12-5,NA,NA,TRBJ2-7,TGTGCTAGTGGGTCCGGGATTTACGAGCAGTACTTC,CASGSGIYEQYF
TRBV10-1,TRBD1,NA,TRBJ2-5,TGCGCCAGCAGTGAGGGGACAGGGGGCGGTGAGACCCAGTACTTC,CASSEGTGGGETQYF
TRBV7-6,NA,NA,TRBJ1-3,TGTGCCAGCAGCCCTACGGGGGAAGGTGGAAACACCATATATTTT,CASSPTGEGGNTIYF
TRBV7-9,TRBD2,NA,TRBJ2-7,TGTGCCAGCAGCTTCCCGGGACTAGGCGGCTACGAGCAGTACTTC,CASSFPGLGGYEQYF
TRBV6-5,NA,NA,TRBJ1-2,TGTGCCAGCAGTTACCGGGACAACTATGGCTACACCTTC,CASSYRDNYGYTF
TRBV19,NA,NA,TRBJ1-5,TGTGCCAGTAGCCTGGTGGAGGGTTTGGCCAATCAGCCCCAGCATTTT,CASSLVEGLANQPQHF
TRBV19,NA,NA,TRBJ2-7,TGTGCCAGTAGTCTCAGACAGGTCTCCTACGAGCAGTACTTC,CASSLRQVSYEQYF
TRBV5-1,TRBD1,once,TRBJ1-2,TGCGCCAGCAGCCCGGACAGGGAGTATGGCTACACCTTC,CASSPDREYGYTF
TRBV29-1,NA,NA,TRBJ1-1,TGCAGCGTTGTGCAGGGGAGGAAGGGTGAAGCTTTCTTT,CSVVQGRKGEAFF
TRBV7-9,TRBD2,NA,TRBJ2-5,TGTGCCAGCAGCTCGAGGGCTAGCGGGAATAGGGAGACCCAGTACTTC,CASSSRASGNRETQYF
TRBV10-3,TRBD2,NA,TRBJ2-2,TGTGCCGCGCGGACTAGCAACACCGGGGAGCTGTTTTTT,CAARTSNTGELFF
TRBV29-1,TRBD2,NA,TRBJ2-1,TGCAGCGTAGAGCGGGGCGCCTACAATGAGCAGTTCTTC,CSVERGAYNEQFF
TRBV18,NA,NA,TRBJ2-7,TGTGCCAGCTCACCACCCGGGGGTTACAGCTACGAGCAGTACTTC,CASSPPGGYSYEQYF
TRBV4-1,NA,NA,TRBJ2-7,TGCGCCAGCAGCCAAGGGTGGAGGGGTCCGGCCTACGAGCAGTACTTC,CASSQGWRGPAYEQYF
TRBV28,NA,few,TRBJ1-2,TGTGCCAGCAGTTTGGGTCCTGTGGGGATCAACTATGGCTACACCTTC,CASSLGPVGINYGYTF
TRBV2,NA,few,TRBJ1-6,TGTGCCAGCAGTGAAGCGGGGGGCCTTTATAATTCACCCCTCCACTTT,CASSEAGGLYNSPLHF
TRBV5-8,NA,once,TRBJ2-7,TGTGCCAGCAGCAGGGAGTCTAGATTCCCCCACGAGCAGTACTTC,CASSRESRFPHEQYF